This T cell receptor (beta chain) was captured in a study of Graves' ophthalmopathy and Graves' hyperthyroidism (dated by TCRdb to 2017 to 2018). A note on the overall study: Peripheral blood samples were taken at the time of initial diagnosis, before any treatment was given. In total, around 130 blood samples were TCR-sequenced: approximately 42 ophthalmopathy, roughly 77 hyperthyroidism and approximately 17 hyperthyroidism-to-ophthalmopathy patients. To explore V-J signatures distinguishing ophthalmopathy from hyperthyroidism, a discovery set of 100 patients (fewer than 45 ophthalmopathy, 57 stable hyperthyroidism) was enrolled. Following sampling, methimazole starting at 30 mg daily was administered to hyperthyroidism patients, and high-dose intravenous methylprednisolone was administered to ophthalmopathy patients. The 90 to 100 discovery patients were randomly divided into training and test sets at a 7:3 ratio. In a handful of hyperthyroidism patients, the T-cell repertoires found in thyroid tissue were compared with those found in blood. An independent validation cohort comprised 18 hyperthyroidism patients and over 15 patients who later progressed from hyperthyroidism to ophthalmopathy. The study used TCR beta repertoire signatures to distinguish Graves' ophthalmopathy from Graves' hyperthyroidism and to predict progression to ophthalmopathy.

TCR beta CDR3 regions were amplified from RNA transcripts for repertoire sequencing. The first round of RT-PCR was done with HTBI primers and the Qiagen OneStep RT-PCR kit, and was followed by a second round of multiplex PCR, then size selection and purification. The libraries underwent paired-end sequencing with 100 bp reads on an Illumina HiSeq2000. As for the authors' bioinformatics: SOAPnuke was used to process the reads, removing any read that contained adapters or uncalled bases, had a mean Phred below 15, or lacked an exact match to the constant primer or identifier. COPE v1.2.5 was used to merge the high-quality paired reads. Unique nucleotide sequences were defined as clonotypes and aligned to IMGT TRB V, D and J references using MiTCR v1.1. Only V-J combinations with frequency above 0.0001 were analysed, covering approximately 99% of repertoires. For each V-J combination, a TCR clonal expansion and chaos score was defined as F50 clonal expansion divided by the chaos observed in the TCRdist matrix. Features were reduced by Welch's t-statistics and random forest to approximately 13 V-J combinations, which fed a naive Bayes classifier. Thyroid-blood repertoire similarity was quantified with the Morisita-Horn index. TCRdb itself trimmed the public reads at Q25 with fastp, ran MiXCR and retained productive beta chains. Every distinct CDR3 protein forms one entry, paired with its most common genes and DNA. These V and J calls rely on TCRdb rather than the paper's analysis. The sample records some 520,000 distinct CDR3 sequences, 14% of which are singletons. The top ten hold approximately 9.8% of the sample.

Patients with ophthalmopathy had moderately to severely active disease, with a Clinical Activity Score of 3 or more, a NOSPECS grade of 4 or more, and a disease duration of less than 3 months. Anyone with other autoimmune diseases, uncontrolled infections, pregnancy or lactation was excluded from the study. Clinical symptoms, serum thyroxine, TRAb, thyroid ultrasound and orbital computed tomography formed the basis of the diagnosis. Ficoll-Paque density gradient centrifugation was used to isolate PBMCs from 10 ml of fresh peripheral blood. Trizol reagent was used to extract the total RNA, and its quality was then checked on an Agilent 2100 Bioanalyzer. This clonotype has a count of ten or more. No cognate antigen has been identified for it. Nothing much larger sits one base from this clone, and base qualities are not available. The CDR3, from cysteine to phenylalanine, totals 14 residues. The DNA shown is the 42-base CDR3, in frame from base 1. The trim is 6 bases for V and 2 bases for J, with a gap of 10 bases between the germline ends.

Overall results and qualifications from the work: Among expanded thyroid clonotypes with frequency above 0.001, most also showed up in blood, which suggests that blood repertoires may reflect the thyroid immune response. In validation, the model predicted ophthalmopathy progression with about 70% sensitivity and roughly 72% specificity; roughly eleven predicted patients were CT-confirmed with GO in a median of 6.5 months. Ophthalmopathy was separated from stable hyperthyroidism by the 13-signature model with around 88% sensitivity and around 81% specificity in cross-validation and with 80%/75% in the test set. No statistical method was used to set the sample size in advance, and the investigators knew which group each participant was assigned to.

This sequence was found in a woman aged 30 to 39 with Graves' ophthalmopathy. Donor details come from another sample of the same person, matched by shared clones. Sequencing input: blood. The sequence is built from TRBV12-3 or TRBV12-4 and TRBJ2-2, and perhaps TRBD1 as D gene, on 6 matching bases. The CDR3 protein: CASRRTDNTGELFF. The nucleotides read TGTGCCAGCAGACGGACAGATAACACCGGGGAGCTGTTTTTT.